Following are 10 T cell receptor beta chains from one sample sequenced in a study of T cells in Graves' hyperthyroidism and ophthalmopathy. The CDR3 regions of TCR beta were amplified from RNA transcripts. RT-PCR in the first round (using the HTBI primer set) targeted the TCR CDR3. One entry per CDR3 protein, called by TCRdb with MiXCR from the multiplex PCR reads. The sample carries under 450,000 distinct CDR3 sequences, roughly 14% recorded once. The sequenced sample was blood. These receptors all come from a man aged 25 to 40 with Graves' hyperthyroidism that later progressed to Graves' ophthalmopathy.

This clonotype was counted ten times or more. V gene TRBV6-1 combines with J gene TRBJ2-5, with 11 positions matching TRBD2. Germline assignment: CDR1 MNHNS and CDR2 SASEGT. V dropped 6 bases and J dropped 5; count of bases not matched to a gene: 11. The CDR3 is made up of 16 amino acids. The CDR3 DNA sequence: TGTGCCAGCAGCAGCATAGCGGGGGGGCCTGGTGAGACCCAGTACTTC. It codes for CASSSIAGGPGETQYF.

The gene calls are TRBV20-1 and TRBJ2-7, with D perhaps matching TRBD1 or TRBD2 (6 bases each). Trimming took off 3 bases at V and 0 bases at J, with 18 bases between the two ends. The V gene's germline CDR1 is DFQATT and CDR2 SNEGSKA (reference sequence). This CDR3 has 16 amino acids. The CDR3 bases are TGCAGTGCTAGCCCCTTCGGGACGGGGGCCTCCTACGAGCAGTACTTC. Its translation is CSASPFGTGASYEQYF.

This clonotype showed up just a few times. Since a much larger clone is just one base distant, this may be a read error. The chain has TRBV28 and TRBJ1-5; the D gene is possibly TRBD1 (5 bases). The CDR3 has 15 amino acids. Germline V gives CDR1 MDHEN, CDR2 SYDVKM. Trimming removed 3 bases at V and 5 bases at J, with 14 bases between. The CDR3 DNA follows: TGTGCCAGCAGTTTTTTCGGGGCAGGTGATCAGCCCCAGCATTTT. Protein: CASSFFGAGDQPQHF.

This clonotype occurred many times. This chain's CDR3 is CASSVGRDSNQPQHF. The CDR3 DNA sequence: TGTGCCAGCAGCGTAGGAAGGGATAGCAATCAGCCCCAGCATTTT. The chain is built from TRBV9 and TRBJ1-5; D not certain. CDR3 length: 15 residues. Trimming removed 0 bases at V and 0 bases at J, with 7 bases between. Germline V gene lookup returns CDR1 SGDLS and CDR2 YYNGEE.

To note about this clonotype: This may stem from a read error, because a much larger clone lies one nucleotide away. Because the CDR3 is missing its conserved closing phenylalanine or tryptophan, this is likely a read error. V and J are TRBV28 and TRBJ2-4; 8 bases align to TRBD1. The CDR3 loop spans 18 amino acids. Germline CDR1 MDHEN, CDR2 SYDVKM. Unmatched junction bases numbered 11, after V lost 4 bases and J lost 0 bases. CDR3 in amino acids: CASSWTGTRGIAKNIQYL. CDR3 sequence (DNA): TGTGCCAGCAGTTGGACAGGGACGAGGGGAATAGCCAAAAACATTCAGTACCTC.

CDR3 loop: CAISESGDNQPQHF. CDR3 bases: TGTGCCATCAGTGAGTCGGGAGACAATCAGCCCCAGCATTTT. V is TRBV10-3 and J is TRBJ1-5; D remains unclear. The germline gives CDR1 ENHRY, CDR2 SYGVKD. V gave up 0 bases and J gave up 3 bases, with 6 bases separating them. CDR3 length: 14 residues.

There are many counts of this clonotype. This chain connects TRBV29-1 to TRBJ2-5; 10 positions match TRBD1. The ends lost 0 bases at V and 2 bases at J; junction bases unmatched: 0. The CDR3 is made up of 14 amino acids. In germline, CDR1 is SQVTM, CDR2 ANQGSEA. The CDR3 nucleotides read TGCAGCGTTGAAGAGGACAGGGGGCAAGAGACCCAGTACTTC. Its protein is CSVEEDRGQETQYF. The variable domain in full, with the rest retrieved from reference TRBV29-1 and TRBJ2-5, is SAVISQKPSRDICQRGTSLTIQCQVDSQVTMMFWYRQQPGQSLTLIATANQGSEATYESGFVIDKFPISRPNLTFSTLTVSNMSPEDSSIYLCSVEEDRGQETQYFGPGTRLLVL.

This clonotype was counted ten times or more. This sequence joins TRBV7-9 and TRBJ1-4; possible D gene TRBD1, 6 bases. The germline gives CDR1 SEHNR, CDR2 FQNEAQ (reference sequence). Between the trimmed V and J ends, which lost 2 bases and 10 bases, there was a span of 14 bases. The CDR3 has 14 residues. In DNA form, the CDR3 reads TGTGCCAGCAGCTTAAGGGGGGATGGCGGAAAACTGTTTTTT. Protein product: CASSLRGDGGKLFF.

This clonotype has only a few counts. This chain joins TRBV15 and TRBJ1-1; tentatively, D is TRBD1 (6 bases). CDR3 length equals 15 residues. With 1 base removed from V and 5 bases from J, the gap between germline ends came to 14 bases. Germline V CDR1 and CDR2: LNHNV, YYDKDF (reference sequence). The CDR3 protein is CATSRVAGDLTEAFF. CDR3 nucleotide sequence: TGTGCCACCAGCAGAGTGGCAGGGGACTTAACTGAAGCTTTCTTT.

This clonotype occurred many times. The chain has TRBV6-1 and TRBJ1-1; tentative D call: TRBD1 (6 bases). This CDR3 is built from 15 residues. The germline gives CDR1 MNHNS, CDR2 SASEGT. V lost 1 base and J 0 bases, leaving 9 bases between the germline ends. The CDR3 DNA is TGTGCCAGCAGTGAAGTCGGGACATTGAACACTGAAGCTTTCTTT. This codes for CASSEVGTLNTEAFF.